Detailed here is one T cell receptor (beta chain). This record comes from a study of identifying expanded T cells in peripheral blood. Generated by immunoSEQ multiplex PCR, the TCRdb table keeps only in-frame clones and is missing some. This table has about 50,000 clones, over 75% appearing once. This CDR3 contains 14 residues. The germline V and J ends were trimmed by 3 bases and 3 bases, with 11 bases remaining between them. CDR1 and CDR2 (germline): LNHNV, YYDKDF (reference sequence). Sequencing used blood. V gene TRBV15 combines with J gene TRBJ2-5, with a tentative D call TRBD1 (6 bases). The receptor was derived from a person aged 18 to 70 in good health. CDR3 DNA sequence: TGTGCCACCAGCAGCTCCAGGGGTGAAGAGACCCAGTACTTC. Translation: CATSSSRGEETQYF.